A single sample gave rise to the 14 T cell receptor beta chains below, sequenced in a study of shared clonotypes between healthy human individuals (TCRdb year 2020). Libraries came from the immunoSEQ multiplex PCR assay. In its TCRdb copy, this immuneACCESS table keeps in-frame sequences only and misses some clones. Where compared with another copy, unresolved V genes explain less than half of these, and the others have no known cause. Counted in this sample were 2 million to 2.5 million clones; roughly 94% of them appeared once. The biggest ten clones account for around 0.13% of the sample. The specimen was naive CD4+ T cells sorted from blood. Reading the label with the study, this specimen's cell subset or site is: CD45RA+ positively selected. All receptors come from a man between 18 and 35 years old in good health.

Regarding this clone: The same CDR3 also results from other DNA sequences found in this sample. V is TRBV10-1 and J is TRBJ1-1, with TRBD1 as a possible D gene (6 bases). Trimming pared 6 bases from V and 2 bases from J, leaving 10 bases between. The germline gives CDR1 WNHNN, CDR2 SYGVQD (reference sequence). This CDR3 contains 13 residues. CDR3 in amino acids: CASSPTGNTEAFF. In nucleotides, the CDR3 is TGCGCCAGCAGCCCGACAGGAAACACTGAAGCTTTCTTT.

In this sample, this clone turned up once. This chain uses TRBV28 with TRBJ2-7; D may be TRBD1 (5 bases). CDR3 size: 14 residues. With 6 bases removed from V and 5 bases from J, the gap between germline ends came to 17 bases. The germline V gene has CDR1 MDHEN and CDR2 SYDVKM. Here the CDR3 DNA reads TGTGCCAGCAGCCGTAACTGGGCAGGGCACGAGCAGTACTTC. It specifies CASSRNWAGHEQYF. Drawing the rest from reference TRBV28 and TRBJ2-7, the complete variable domain is DVKVTQSSRYLVKRTGEKVFLECVQDMDHENMFWYRQDPGLGLRLIYFSYDVKMKEKGDIPEGYSVSREKKERFSLILESASTNQTSMYLCASSRNWAGHEQYFGPGTRLTVT.

The gene calls are TRBV6-5 and TRBJ1-1, with D unresolved. Trimming removed 2 bases at V and 0 bases at J, with 7 bases between. CDR3 length equals 14 residues. Germline V lookup: CDR1 MNHEY, CDR2 SVGAGI. The CDR3 reads CASSYQNLNTEAFF. For the CDR3, the DNA is TGTGCCAGCAGTTACCAGAACCTGAACACTGAAGCTTTCTTT.

Written as DNA, the CDR3 is TGTGCCAGCAGTGTGGTCGGGACAGGGACATATGGCTACACCTTC. Translating it yields CASSVVGTGTYGYTF. This rearrangement joins TRBV6-1 to TRBJ1-2; TRBD1 matches 9 bases. V dropped 4 bases and J dropped 5; count of bases not matched to a gene: 8. Germline CDR1 MNHNS, CDR2 SASEGT. CDR3 length: 15 residues.

This rearrangement joins TRBV5-6 to TRBJ2-5, with TRBD2 matching over 10 bases. The CDR3 has 15 amino acids. The J segment lost 4 bases and the V segment lost 4 bases, leaving 7 bases of the junction unmatched. Germline CDR1 reads SGHDT; CDR2 reads YYEEEE. CDR3 DNA sequence: TGTGCCAGCAGCCCTGGCCTAGCGGGGGTAGAGACCCAGTACTTC. As protein: CASSPGLAGVETQYF.

With respect to this clone: This specimen includes other DNA sequences encoding the same CDR3. The V and J genes are TRBV18 and TRBJ2-7, with D uncertain. CDR3 length equals 12 residues. V lost 0 bases and J lost 4, with 4 bases in between. CDR1 is KGHSH and CDR2 is LQKENI in the germline V gene. This CDR3 reads CASSPPGYEQYF. The CDR3 bases are TGTGCCAGCTCACCACCGGGTTACGAGCAGTACTTC.

The rearrangement links TRBV7-8 to TRBJ2-1; 14 nucleotides match TRBD2. Losses at the gene ends were 6 bases for V and 8 bases for J; bases not matched to a gene: 12. Germline CDR1 reads SGHVS; CDR2 reads FQNEAQ. The length of the CDR3 is 17 residues. CDR3 loop: CASRVRGGLAGVHEQFF. For the CDR3, the DNA is TGTGCCAGCAGGGTTAGAGGGGGACTAGCGGGAGTCCATGAGCAGTTCTTC.

The gene calls are TRBV7-8 and TRBJ2-1; no firm D call. The CDR3 covers 11 residues. The V and J ends lost 4 bases and 9 bases respectively, with 7 bases between them. Germline-derived CDR1 and CDR2 are SGHVS and FQNEAQ. The CDR3 spells CASSSRGEQFF. CDR3 coding DNA: TGTGCCAGCAGCTCCCGCGGTGAGCAGTTCTTC.

The V gene is TRBV19, the J gene TRBJ1-2; 9 nucleotides match TRBD1. CDR1 is LNHDA and CDR2 is SQIVND in the germline V gene (reference sequence). Unmatched junction bases numbered 5, after V lost 2 bases and J lost 4 bases. This CDR3 contains 15 residues. CDR3 nucleotide sequence: TGTGCCAGTAGTATACCCCGACAGGGGGGCTATGGCTACACCTTC. This sequence encodes CASSIPRQGGYGYTF.

This chain connects TRBV2 to TRBJ2-2; 9 bases line up with TRBD1. This CDR3 contains 15 residues. Germline lookup yields CDR1 SNHLY and CDR2 FYNNEI. With 6 bases clipped from V and 5 bases from J, the junction kept 7 bases outside the gene matches. Here the CDR3 reads CASRRETGGTGELFF. CDR3 DNA: TGTGCCAGCAGGCGGGAGACAGGGGGGACCGGGGAGCTGTTTTTT.

The CDR3 coding sequence is TGTGCCAGCAGCGTTATAGCGGGAGGGCCCTACAATGAGCAGTTCTTC. This encodes CASSVIAGGPYNEQFF. The rearrangement uses TRBV7-9 and TRBJ2-1; the match to TRBD2 covers 11 bases. V lost 5 bases and J lost 2; bases outside the gene matches: 5. Germline CDR1 SEHNR, CDR2 FQNEAQ (reference sequence). This CDR3 has 16 residues. Full variable domain (rest looked up from reference TRBV7-9 and TRBJ2-1): DTGVSQNPRHKITKRGQNVTFRCDPISEHNRLYWYRQTLGQGPEFLTYFQNEAQLEKSRLLSDRFSAERPKGSFSTLEIQRTEQGDSAMYLCASSVIAGGPYNEQFFGPGTRLTVL.

J is TRBJ2-3 and V is TRBV10-1; 7 nucleotides line up with TRBD2. Germline CDR1 is WNHNN and CDR2 is SYGVQD (reference sequence). The CDR3 is 14 amino acids. The J segment lost 8 bases and the V segment lost 3 bases, leaving 8 bases of the junction unmatched. The CDR3 sequence: CASSEGGRSGTQYF. In nucleotides, the CDR3 is TGCGCCAGCAGTGAAGGCGGGAGAAGTGGTACGCAGTATTTT.

This clone appeared a single time. The chain couples TRBV18 to TRBJ2-1; D not resolved. The CDR3 runs 13 residues. V lost 5 bases to trimming and J lost 8 bases, with 13 bases between them. CDR1 is KGHSH and CDR2 is LQKENI in the germline V gene. CDR3 in amino acids: CASSLNQADEQFF. CDR3 in DNA: TGTGCCAGCTCATTGAATCAGGCGGATGAGCAGTTCTTC.

The rearrangement links TRBV10-2 to TRBJ2-5; D gene uncertain. Germline V CDR1 and CDR2: WSHSY, SAAADI. The CDR3 length is 14 residues. Trimming took off 5 bases at V and 4 bases at J, with 14 bases between the two ends. Here the CDR3 DNA reads TGCGCCAGCAGTTTCCCGGGCGGTCTAGAGACCCAGTACTTC. This gives the protein CASSFPGGLETQYF.